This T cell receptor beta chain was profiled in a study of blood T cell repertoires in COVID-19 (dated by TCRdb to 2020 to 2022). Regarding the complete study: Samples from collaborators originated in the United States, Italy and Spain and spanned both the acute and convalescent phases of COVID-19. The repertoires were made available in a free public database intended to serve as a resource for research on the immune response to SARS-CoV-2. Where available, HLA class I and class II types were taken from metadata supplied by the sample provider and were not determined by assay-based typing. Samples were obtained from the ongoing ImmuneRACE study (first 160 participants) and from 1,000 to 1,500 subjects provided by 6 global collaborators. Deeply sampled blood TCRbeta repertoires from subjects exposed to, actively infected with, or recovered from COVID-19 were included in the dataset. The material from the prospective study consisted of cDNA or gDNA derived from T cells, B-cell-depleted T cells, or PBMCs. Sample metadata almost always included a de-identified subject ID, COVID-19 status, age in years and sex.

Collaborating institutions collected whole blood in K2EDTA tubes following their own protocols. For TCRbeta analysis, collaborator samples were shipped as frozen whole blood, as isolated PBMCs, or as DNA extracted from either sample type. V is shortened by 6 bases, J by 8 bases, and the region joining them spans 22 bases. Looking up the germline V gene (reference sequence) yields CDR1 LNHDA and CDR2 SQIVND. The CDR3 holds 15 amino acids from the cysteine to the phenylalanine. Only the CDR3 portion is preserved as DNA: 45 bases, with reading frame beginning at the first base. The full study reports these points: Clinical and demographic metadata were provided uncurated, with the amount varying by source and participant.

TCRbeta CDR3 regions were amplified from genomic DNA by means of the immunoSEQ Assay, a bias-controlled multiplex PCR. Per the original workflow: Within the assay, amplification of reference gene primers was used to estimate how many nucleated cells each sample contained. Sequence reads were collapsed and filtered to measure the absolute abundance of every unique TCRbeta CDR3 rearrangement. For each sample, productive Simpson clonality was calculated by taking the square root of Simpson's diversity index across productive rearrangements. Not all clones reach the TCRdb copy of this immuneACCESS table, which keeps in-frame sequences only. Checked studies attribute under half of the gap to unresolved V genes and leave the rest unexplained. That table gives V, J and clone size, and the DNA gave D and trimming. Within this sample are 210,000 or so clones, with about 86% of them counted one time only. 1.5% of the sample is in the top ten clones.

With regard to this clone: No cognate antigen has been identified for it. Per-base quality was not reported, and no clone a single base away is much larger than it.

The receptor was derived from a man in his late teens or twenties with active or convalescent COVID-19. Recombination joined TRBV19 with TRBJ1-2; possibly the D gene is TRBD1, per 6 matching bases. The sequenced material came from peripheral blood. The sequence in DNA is TGTGCCAGTAGCCCCCGGACAGCGGTTTCTGGGGGCTACACCTTC. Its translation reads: CASSPRTAVSGGYTF.